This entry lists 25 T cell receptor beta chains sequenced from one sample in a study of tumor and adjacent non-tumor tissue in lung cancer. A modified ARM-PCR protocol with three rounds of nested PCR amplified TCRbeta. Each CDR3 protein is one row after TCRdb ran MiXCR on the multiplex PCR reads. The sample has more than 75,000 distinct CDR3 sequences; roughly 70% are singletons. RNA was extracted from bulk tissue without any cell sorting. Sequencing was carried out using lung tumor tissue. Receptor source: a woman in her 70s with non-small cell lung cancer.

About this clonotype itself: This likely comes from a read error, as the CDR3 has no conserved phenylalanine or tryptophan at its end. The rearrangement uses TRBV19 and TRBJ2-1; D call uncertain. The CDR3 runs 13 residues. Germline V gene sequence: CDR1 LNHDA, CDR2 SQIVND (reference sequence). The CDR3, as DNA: TGTGTCAGTAGTACCGCCGACTACAATGAGCAGTTCCTC. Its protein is CVSSTADYNEQFL.

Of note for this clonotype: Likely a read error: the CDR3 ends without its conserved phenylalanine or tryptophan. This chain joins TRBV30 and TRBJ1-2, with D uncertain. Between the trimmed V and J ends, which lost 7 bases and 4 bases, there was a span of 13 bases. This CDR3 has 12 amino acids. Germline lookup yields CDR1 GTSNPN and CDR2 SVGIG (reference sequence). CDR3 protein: CASPAGGYGYTL. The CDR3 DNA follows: TGTGCCTCTCCAGCGGGCGGCTATGGCTACACCTTA.

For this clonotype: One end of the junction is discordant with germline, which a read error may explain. The CDR3 bases are TGTGCCAGCAGCCAAGTTATCATCAGACTACTAGCGGGATTACCGAGCTCCTATGAGCAGTACTTC. This codes for CASSQVIIRLLAGLPSSYEQYF. This chain uses TRBV4-2 with TRBJ2-7; 10 bases are a match to TRBD2. CDR1 and CDR2 from the germline V gene are LGHNA and YNFKEQ. The CDR3 has 22 residues.

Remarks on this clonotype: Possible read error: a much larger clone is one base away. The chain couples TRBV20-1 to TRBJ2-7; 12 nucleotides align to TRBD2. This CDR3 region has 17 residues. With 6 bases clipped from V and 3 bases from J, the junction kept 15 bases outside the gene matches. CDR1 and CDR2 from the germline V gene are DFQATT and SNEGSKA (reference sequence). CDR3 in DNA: TGCAGTGCCCCCGATCTAGCGGGAGGGCTCGAGGACTACGAGCAGTACTTC. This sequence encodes CSAPDLAGGLEDYEQYF.

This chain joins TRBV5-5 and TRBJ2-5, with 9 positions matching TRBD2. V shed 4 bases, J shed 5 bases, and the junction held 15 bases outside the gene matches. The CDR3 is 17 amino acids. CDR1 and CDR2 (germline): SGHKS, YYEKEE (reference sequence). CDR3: CASSRAPSGMAGETQYF. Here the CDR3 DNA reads TGTGCCAGCAGCCGGGCCCCTAGCGGGATGGCAGGCGAGACCCAGTACTTC.

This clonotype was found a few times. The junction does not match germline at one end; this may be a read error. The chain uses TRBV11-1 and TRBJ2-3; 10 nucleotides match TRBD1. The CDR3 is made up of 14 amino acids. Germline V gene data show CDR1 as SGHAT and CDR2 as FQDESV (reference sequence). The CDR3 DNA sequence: TGTGCTAGCAGCTTGGACAGGGGGGCAGATACTCAGTATTTT. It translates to CASSLDRGADTQYF.

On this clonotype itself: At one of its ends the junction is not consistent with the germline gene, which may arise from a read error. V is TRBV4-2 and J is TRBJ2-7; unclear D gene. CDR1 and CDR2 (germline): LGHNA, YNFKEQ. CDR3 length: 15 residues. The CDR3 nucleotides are TGTGTCAGCAGCCAAGATAACGACCCCTGGGGCGAGCAGTACTTC. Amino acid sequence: CVSSQDNDPWGEQYF.

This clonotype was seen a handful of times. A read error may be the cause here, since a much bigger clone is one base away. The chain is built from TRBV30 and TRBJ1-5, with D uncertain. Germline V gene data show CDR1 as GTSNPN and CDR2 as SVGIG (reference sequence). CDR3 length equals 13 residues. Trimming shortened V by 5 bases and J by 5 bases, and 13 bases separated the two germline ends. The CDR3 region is CAWGSAKDQPQHF. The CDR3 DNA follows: TGTGCCTGGGGTTCCGCTAAAGATCAGCCCCAGCATTTT.

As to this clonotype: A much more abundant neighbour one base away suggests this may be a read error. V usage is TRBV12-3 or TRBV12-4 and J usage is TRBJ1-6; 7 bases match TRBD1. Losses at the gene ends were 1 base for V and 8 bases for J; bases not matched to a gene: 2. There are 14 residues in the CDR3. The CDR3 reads CASSLEGADSPLHF. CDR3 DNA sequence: TGTGCCAGCAGTTTAGAGGGGGCAGATTCACCCCTCCACTTT.

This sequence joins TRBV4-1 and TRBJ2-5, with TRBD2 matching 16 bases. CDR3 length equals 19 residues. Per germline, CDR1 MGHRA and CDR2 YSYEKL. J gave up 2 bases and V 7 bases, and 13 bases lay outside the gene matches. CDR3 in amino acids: CASNHPGLAGGPGQETQYF. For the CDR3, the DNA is TGCGCCAGCAATCATCCGGGACTAGCGGGAGGGCCGGGGCAAGAGACCCAGTACTTC.

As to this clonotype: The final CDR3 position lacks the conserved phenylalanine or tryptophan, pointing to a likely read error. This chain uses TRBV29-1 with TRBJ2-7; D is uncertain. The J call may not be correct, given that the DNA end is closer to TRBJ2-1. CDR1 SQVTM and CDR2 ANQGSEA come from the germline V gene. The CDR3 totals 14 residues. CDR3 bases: TGCAGCGTTGAAGCTGACGACGGCTCCTACGAGCAGTTCATC. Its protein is CSVEADDGSYEQFI.

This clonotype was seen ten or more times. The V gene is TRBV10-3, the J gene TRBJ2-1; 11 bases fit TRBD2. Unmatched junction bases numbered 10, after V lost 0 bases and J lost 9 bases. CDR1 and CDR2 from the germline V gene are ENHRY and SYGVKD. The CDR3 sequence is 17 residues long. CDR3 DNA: TGTGCCATCAGTGAGTCGGTGGGTAGCGGGAGGGGCCGTGAGCAGTTCTTC. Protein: CAISESVGSGRGREQFF.

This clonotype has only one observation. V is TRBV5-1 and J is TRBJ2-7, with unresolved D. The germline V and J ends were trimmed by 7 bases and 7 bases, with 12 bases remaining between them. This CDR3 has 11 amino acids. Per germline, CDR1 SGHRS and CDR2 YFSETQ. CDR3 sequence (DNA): TGCGCCAGCGGGTCTTCGCATGAGCAGTACTTC. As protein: CASGSSHEQYF.

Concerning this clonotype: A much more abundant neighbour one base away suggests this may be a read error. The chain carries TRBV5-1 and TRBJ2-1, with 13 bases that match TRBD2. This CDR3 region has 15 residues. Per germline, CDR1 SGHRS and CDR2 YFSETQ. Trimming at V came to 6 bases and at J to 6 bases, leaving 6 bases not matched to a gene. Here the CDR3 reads CASNIGLAGANEQFF. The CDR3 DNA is TGCGCCAGCAACATTGGACTAGCGGGAGCCAATGAGCAGTTCTTC.

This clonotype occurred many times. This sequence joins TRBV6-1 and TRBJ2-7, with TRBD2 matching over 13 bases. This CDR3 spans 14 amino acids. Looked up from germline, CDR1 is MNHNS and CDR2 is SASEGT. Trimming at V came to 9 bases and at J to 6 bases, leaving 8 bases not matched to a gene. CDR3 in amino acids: CASKGLAGVSEQYF. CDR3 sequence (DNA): TGTGCCAGTAAAGGACTAGCGGGAGTCTCCGAGCAGTACTTC.

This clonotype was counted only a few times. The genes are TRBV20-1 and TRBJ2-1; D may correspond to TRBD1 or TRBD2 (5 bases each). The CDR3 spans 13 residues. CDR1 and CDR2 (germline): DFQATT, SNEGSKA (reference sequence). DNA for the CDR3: TGCACCGGTGGGACCAATACCTACAATGAGCAGTTCTTC. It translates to CTGGTNTYNEQFF.

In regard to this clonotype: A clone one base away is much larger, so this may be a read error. In DNA form, the CDR3 reads TGTGCCTGGCGGAAGGGAGGGCCGAGCGAGCAGTACTTC. This sequence encodes CAWRKGGPSEQYF. This sequence joins TRBV30 and TRBJ2-7, with TRBD2 identical over 7 bases. The V segment lost 5 bases and the J segment 6 bases; nucleotides outside the gene matches: 10. The CDR3 consists of 13 residues. Germline V gene lookup returns CDR1 GTSNPN and CDR2 SVGIG (reference sequence).

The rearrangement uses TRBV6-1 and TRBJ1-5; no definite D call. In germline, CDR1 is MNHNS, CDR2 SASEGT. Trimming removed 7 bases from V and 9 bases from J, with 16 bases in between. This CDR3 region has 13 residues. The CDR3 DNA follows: TGTGCCAGCACTCTCCAGTGGAGGCTGCCCCAGCATTTT. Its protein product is CASTLQWRLPQHF.

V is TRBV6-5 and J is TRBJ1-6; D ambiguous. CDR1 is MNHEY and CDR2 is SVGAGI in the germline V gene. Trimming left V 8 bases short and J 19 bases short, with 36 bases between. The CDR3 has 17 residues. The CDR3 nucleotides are TGTGCCAGCTGCTCGAAGTTAGGCCGGGGTTATAATTCACACCTTCACTTT. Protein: CASCSKLGRGYNSHLHF.

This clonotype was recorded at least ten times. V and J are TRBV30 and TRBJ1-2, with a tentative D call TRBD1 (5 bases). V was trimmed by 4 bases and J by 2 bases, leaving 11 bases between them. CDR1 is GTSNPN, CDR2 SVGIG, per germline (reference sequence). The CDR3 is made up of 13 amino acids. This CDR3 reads CAWTGGRNYGYTF. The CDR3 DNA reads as TGTGCCTGGACGGGGGGTAGGAACTATGGCTACACCTTC.

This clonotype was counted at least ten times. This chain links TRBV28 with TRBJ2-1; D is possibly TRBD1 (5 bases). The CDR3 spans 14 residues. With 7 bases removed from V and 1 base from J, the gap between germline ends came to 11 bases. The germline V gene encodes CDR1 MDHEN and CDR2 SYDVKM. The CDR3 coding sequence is TGTGCCAGCACATTGGCAGGGTCCTACAATGAGCAGTTCTTC. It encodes CASTLAGSYNEQFF.

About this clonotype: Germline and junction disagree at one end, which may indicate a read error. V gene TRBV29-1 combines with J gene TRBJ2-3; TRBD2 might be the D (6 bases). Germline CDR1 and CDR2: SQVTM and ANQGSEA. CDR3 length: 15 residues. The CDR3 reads CSIEGSGGSTDTQYF. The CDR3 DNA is TGCAGCATTGAGGGTTCTGGAGGGAGTACAGATACGCAGTATTTT.

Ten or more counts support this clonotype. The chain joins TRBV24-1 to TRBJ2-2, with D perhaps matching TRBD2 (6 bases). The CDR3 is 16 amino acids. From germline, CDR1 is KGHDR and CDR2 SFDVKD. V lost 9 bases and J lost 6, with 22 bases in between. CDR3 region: CATGNSRAEGPGELFF. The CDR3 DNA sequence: TGTGCCACCGGCAATTCGAGAGCGGAGGGGCCCGGGGAGCTGTTTTTT.

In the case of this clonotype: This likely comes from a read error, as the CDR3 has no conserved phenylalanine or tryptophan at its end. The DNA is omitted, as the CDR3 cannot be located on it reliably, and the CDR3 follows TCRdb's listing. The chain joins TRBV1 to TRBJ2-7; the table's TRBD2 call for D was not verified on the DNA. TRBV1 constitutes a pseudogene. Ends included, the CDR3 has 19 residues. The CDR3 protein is CTSSQDGTSGKVLGGEQYS.

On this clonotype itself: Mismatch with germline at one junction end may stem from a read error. CDR3 residues: CAISLQTNTGEQFF. CDR3 sequence (DNA): TGTGCCATCTCCCTCCAGACCAACACCGGGGAGCAGTTTTTT. The gene calls are TRBV6-1 and TRBJ2-2, with a possible D match to TRBD2 (5 bases). CDR1 is MNHNS and CDR2 is SASEGT in the germline V gene. This CDR3 contains 14 residues.